The rows below give T cell receptor beta chains drawn from one sample of a study of blood T cell repertoires in COVID-19. TCRdb keeps only in-frame clones here, not all; method: immunoSEQ multiplex PCR. The sample includes 200,000 to 250,000 clones, about 85% of them seen just once. What was sequenced was PBMCs or T cells enriched from blood (not recorded which). The receptors come from a man aged 25 to 40 who had recovered from COVID-19. The CDR3 runs from the conserved cysteine through the conserved F or W. Fields, in order: V gene, J gene, CDR3 length, D gene, clone size, CDR3 DNA, CDR3 protein. A D gene is named only where the DNA matches it firmly. Expanded clones get a size class; other rows say once, few or many, or leave the size out.

V: TRBV7-2; J: TRBJ2-4; length: 14; D: TRBD1; size: NA; DNA: TGTGCCAGCAGCTTAATGGGGACAGCCAGTATTCAGTACTTC; CDR3: CASSLMGTASIQYF
V: TRBV12-3/TRBV12-4; J: TRBJ2-3; length: 13; D: NA; size: NA; DNA: TGTGCCAGCAGTTTAGACTACACAGATACGCAGTATTTT; CDR3: CASSLDYTDTQYF
V: TRBV19; J: TRBJ1-4; length: 15; D: NA; size: NA; DNA: TGTGCCACCTCGGACAGAGTTGCAACTAATGAAAAACTGTTTTTT; CDR3: CATSDRVATNEKLFF
V: TRBV29-1; J: TRBJ1-6; length: 14; D: NA; size: few; DNA: TGCAGCGCTCCACGGGACACGTATAATTCACCCCTCCACTTT; CDR3: CSAPRDTYNSPLHF
V: TRBV19; J: TRBJ1-5; length: 14; D: NA; size: once; DNA: TGTGCCAGTAGTAATTGGGGAGGGAAGCAGCCCCAGCATTTT; CDR3: CASSNWGGKQPQHF
V: TRBV18; J: TRBJ1-5; length: 15; D: NA; size: NA; DNA: TGTGCCAGCTCACCAGGCGGCCATAGCAATCAGCCCCAGCATTTT; CDR3: CASSPGGHSNQPQHF
V: TRBV3-1/TRBV3-2; J: TRBJ2-1; length: 15; D: TRBD2; size: NA; DNA: TGTGCCAGCAGCCTTAGCGGGAGCTCCTACAATGAGCAGTTCTTC; CDR3: CASSLSGSSYNEQFF
V: TRBV7-2; J: TRBJ1-2; length: 16; D: NA; size: NA; DNA: TGTGCCAGCAGCTTATTCGTTCAGGGAACTAACTATGGCTACACCTTC; CDR3: CASSLFVQGTNYGYTF
V: TRBV9; J: TRBJ2-7; length: 15; D: NA; size: NA; DNA: TGTGCCAGCAGCCCTGGCGGGGAGGACTCCTACGAGCAGTACTTC; CDR3: CASSPGGEDSYEQYF
V: TRBV14; J: TRBJ2-5; length: 15; D: TRBD2; size: NA; DNA: TGTGCCAGCAGCCCCTCCCAGCGGGGCCAAGAGACCCAGTACTTC; CDR3: CASSPSQRGQETQYF
V: TRBV5-1; J: TRBJ1-3; length: 15; D: NA; size: once; DNA: TGCGCCAGCAGCTCCAATACAGGGCCTGGAAACACCATATATTTT; CDR3: CASSSNTGPGNTIYF
V: TRBV19; J: TRBJ2-2; length: 15; D: TRBD1; size: NA; DNA: TGTGCCAGTAGGACAGGGGGAAGGGATACCGGGGAGCTGTTTTTT; CDR3: CASRTGGRDTGELFF
V: TRBV4-1; J: TRBJ1-1; length: 17; D: NA; size: NA; DNA: TGCGCCAGCAGCCAAGAGGGCAGAGAAGCTATGAACACTGAAGCTTTCTTT; CDR3: CASSQEGREAMNTEAFF
V: TRBV6-6; J: TRBJ1-6; length: 15; D: TRBD1; size: NA; DNA: TGTGCCAGCAGTTACAACGGACAGGGCGGTTCACCCCTCCACTTT; CDR3: CASSYNGQGGSPLHF
V: TRBV5-1; J: TRBJ2-1; length: 15; D: TRBD1; size: NA; DNA: TGCGCCAGCAGCGAGGGGACAGGGGGAATCGGTGAGCAGTTCTTC; CDR3: CASSEGTGGIGEQFF
V: TRBV12-3/TRBV12-4; J: TRBJ2-2; length: 12; D: NA; size: NA; DNA: TGTGCCAGCATAGGGGACACCGGGGAGCTGTTTTTT; CDR3: CASIGDTGELFF
V: TRBV7-2; J: TRBJ1-5; length: 14; D: NA; size: NA; DNA: TGTGCCAGCAGCTTAGGTCAGACTAATCAGCCCCAGCATTTT; CDR3: CASSLGQTNQPQHF
V: TRBV30; J: TRBJ2-5; length: 15; D: TRBD2; size: NA; DNA: TGTGCCTGGAGTGTATTAGCGGGAGGACAGGAGACCCAGTACTTC; CDR3: CAWSVLAGGQETQYF
V: TRBV4-1; J: TRBJ2-7; length: 18; D: TRBD2; size: NA; DNA: TGCGCCAGCAGCCCTGGGGGGGGTACTAGCGGGAGAACCTACGAGCAGTACTTC; CDR3: CASSPGGGTSGRTYEQYF
V: TRBV2; J: TRBJ2-2; length: 15; D: NA; size: once; DNA: TGTGCCAGCAGTGGAGACATTTCGAACACCGGGGAGCTGTTTTTT; CDR3: CASSGDISNTGELFF
V: TRBV5-1; J: TRBJ2-4; length: 15; D: TRBD2; size: NA; DNA: TGCGCCAGCAGGTTAGCGGGAGGGCCTCTGAACATTCAGTACTTC; CDR3: CASRLAGGPLNIQYF
V: TRBV18; J: TRBJ2-1; length: 17; D: TRBD1; size: NA; DNA: TGTGCCAGCTCCCCCGCAAAGGCAGGGGGCACCTACAATGAGCAGTTCTTC; CDR3: CASSPAKAGGTYNEQFF
V: TRBV4-3; J: TRBJ1-1; length: 15; D: NA; size: once; DNA: TGCGCCAGCAGCCAAGCAACCAGGGCCTTCACTGAAGCTTTCTTT; CDR3: CASSQATRAFTEAFF
V: TRBV9; J: TRBJ1-1; length: 13; D: NA; size: NA; DNA: TGTGCCAGCAGCGTAGTCCAGAACACTGAAGCTTTCTTT; CDR3: CASSVVQNTEAFF
V: TRBV21-1; J: TRBJ2-1; length: 16; D: NA; size: NA; DNA: TGTGCCAGCAGCAAGAACAGGGACAGGGTGACCAATGAGCAGTTCTTC; CDR3: CASSKNRDRVTNEQFF
V: TRBV9; J: TRBJ2-7; length: 14; D: TRBD1; size: NA; DNA: TGTGCCAGCAGCGCCGGGACAGGGCTCTACGAGCAGTACTTC; CDR3: CASSAGTGLYEQYF
V: TRBV28; J: TRBJ1-2; length: 16; D: NA; size: NA; DNA: TGTGCCAGCAGTTTAATCCAGGAACAAGCTAACTATGGCTACACCTTC; CDR3: CASSLIQEQANYGYTF
V: TRBV5-5; J: TRBJ1-6; length: 15; D: TRBD1; size: NA; DNA: TGTGCCAGCAGCAACACCGGGACAGGTCCCTCACCCCTCCACTTT; CDR3: CASSNTGTGPSPLHF
V: TRBV19; J: TRBJ2-7; length: 15; D: NA; size: NA; DNA: TGTGCCAGTAGTTTCACGGACGGGACAACCTACGAGCAGTACTTC; CDR3: CASSFTDGTTYEQYF
V: TRBV28; J: TRBJ1-1; length: 13; D: NA; size: NA; DNA: TGTGCCAGCAGTTTACCCAAGAACACTGAAGCTTTCTTT; CDR3: CASSLPKNTEAFF
V: TRBV6-5; J: TRBJ2-3; length: 13; D: NA; size: NA; DNA: TGTGCTTCGACAAGACCAAACACAGATACGCAGTATTTT; CDR3: CASTRPNTDTQYF
V: TRBV4-3; J: TRBJ2-2; length: 16; D: NA; size: NA; DNA: TGCGCCAGCAGCCAAGACTTCAGTAGCTTGGCCGGGGAGCTGTTTTTT; CDR3: CASSQDFSSLAGELFF
V: TRBV4-2; J: TRBJ1-2; length: 14; D: TRBD1; size: few; DNA: TGTGCCAGCAGCCAAGGGGACAGGGCCTATGGCTACACCTTC; CDR3: CASSQGDRAYGYTF
V: TRBV27; J: TRBJ1-6; length: 14; D: NA; size: NA; DNA: TGTGCCAGCAGCCTGCGGACAGAAAATTCACCCCTCCACTTT; CDR3: CASSLRTENSPLHF
V: TRBV29-1; J: TRBJ2-1; length: 14; D: NA; size: NA; DNA: TGCAGCGTGATAACAGCTGAATCCTACAATGAGCAGTTCTTC; CDR3: CSVITAESYNEQFF
V: TRBV3-1/TRBV3-2; J: TRBJ1-2; length: 15; D: NA; size: NA; DNA: TGTGCCAGCAGCCAAGAGGCCCAAGGGAGGGGGGTCTACACCTTC; CDR3: CASSQEAQGRGVYTF
V: TRBV6-5; J: TRBJ1-3; length: 15; D: NA; size: NA; DNA: TGTGCCAGCAGTTACTCGATGACAGGTGGAAACACCATATATTTT; CDR3: CASSYSMTGGNTIYF
V: TRBV9; J: TRBJ2-1; length: 15; D: TRBD2; size: NA; DNA: TGTGCCAGCAGCGTGGTAGCGGGGGGAAACAATGAGCAGTTCTTC; CDR3: CASSVVAGGNNEQFF
V: TRBV7-2; J: TRBJ2-3; length: 15; D: NA; size: NA; DNA: TGTGCCAGCAGCCCAGGAGGTAGCGGACAAGATACGCAGTATTTT; CDR3: CASSPGGSGQDTQYF
V: TRBV21-1; J: TRBJ1-5; length: 22; D: NA; size: NA; DNA: NA; CDR3: CASSKAWGPGTGGFLANQPQHF
V: TRBV7-2; J: TRBJ2-6; length: 16; D: TRBD1; size: NA; DNA: TGTGCCAGCAGCTGGACAGGGGGCGCCGGGGCCAACGTCCTGACTTTC; CDR3: CASSWTGGAGANVLTF